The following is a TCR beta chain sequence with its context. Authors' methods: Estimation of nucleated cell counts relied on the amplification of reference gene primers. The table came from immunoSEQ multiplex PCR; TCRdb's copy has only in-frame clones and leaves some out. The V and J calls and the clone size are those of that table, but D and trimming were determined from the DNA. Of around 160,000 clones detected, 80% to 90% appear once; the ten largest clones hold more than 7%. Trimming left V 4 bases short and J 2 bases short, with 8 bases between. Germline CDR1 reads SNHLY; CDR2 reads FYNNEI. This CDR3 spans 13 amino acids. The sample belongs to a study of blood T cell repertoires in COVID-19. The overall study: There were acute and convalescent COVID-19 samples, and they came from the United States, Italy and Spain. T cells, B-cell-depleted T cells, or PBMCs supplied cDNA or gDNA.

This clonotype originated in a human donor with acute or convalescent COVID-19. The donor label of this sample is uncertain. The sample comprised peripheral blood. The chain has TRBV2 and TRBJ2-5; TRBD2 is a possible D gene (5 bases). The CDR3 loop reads CASSGTGQETQYF. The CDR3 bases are TGTGCCAGCAGTGGGACGGGACAAGAGACCCAGTACTTC.